Listed below are T cell receptor beta chains from one sample, sequenced in a study of blood T cell repertoires in COVID-19. Libraries were prepared by immunoSEQ multiplex PCR; TCRdb keeps only in-frame clonotypes and omits some of them. Of about 220,000 clones in the sample, approximately 85% were seen once. The sequencing input was peripheral blood. The source is a woman aged 80 or over with COVID-19, enrolled during active disease. Both conserved end residues are part of each CDR3. Fields, in order: J gene, clone size, CDR3 length, D gene, V gene, CDR3 DNA, CDR3 protein. A D gene is named only where the DNA matches it firmly. Size values are once, few and many counts, or a class for expanded clones, and some rows have none.

TRBJ2-7,once,14,TRBD1,TRBV7-3,TGTGCCAGCAGCTCCGGGACAGGCTCGCACGAGCAGTACTTC,CASSSGTGSHEQYF
TRBJ2-1,-,14,TRBD2,TRBV6-5,TGTGCTGCCCGCGGGGGAATGGGGCTCAATGAGCAGTTCTTC,CAARGGMGLNEQFF
TRBJ1-1,-,14,TRBD1,TRBV5-6,TGTGCCAGCAGCTTCCGACAGGGGGCCTTTGAAGCTTTCTTT,CASSFRQGAFEAFF
TRBJ1-1,-,11,-,TRBV19,TGTGCCAGTAAAGACGAGAGGGGGGCTTTCTTT,CASKDERGAFF
TRBJ1-5,once,14,-,TRBV19,TGTGCCAGTAGTATTTTCCAGGGAAGGGAGCCCCAGCATTTT,CASSIFQGREPQHF
TRBJ1-6,few,16,-,TRBV19,TGTGCCAGTAGCGCTGTCGGGCAGGGGAAGAATTCACCCCTCCACTTT,CASSAVGQGKNSPLHF
TRBJ2-6,-,17,-,TRBV3-1/TRBV3-2,TGTGCCAGCAGCCAAGATCCCAGGGGCTCTGGGGCCAACGTCCTGACTTTC,CASSQDPRGSGANVLTF
TRBJ1-3,-,13,-,TRBV28,TGTGCCAGCAGTTTTGGCAGGGCCGTTGCGGACTACTTT,CASSFGRAVADYF
TRBJ1-5,-,15,-,TRBV27,TGTGCCAGCAGACCGTTCCAGGGTCCGAATCAGCCCCAGCATTTT,CASRPFQGPNQPQHF
TRBJ1-2,-,14,-,TRBV6-6,TGTGCCAGCAGTTATCAGGGAACTAACTATGGCTACACCTTC,CASSYQGTNYGYTF
TRBJ1-1,-,11,TRBD1,TRBV3-1/TRBV3-2,TGTGCCAGCAGCCGAGGGACAGGCGCTTTCTTT,CASSRGTGAFF
TRBJ1-5,-,17,TRBD1,TRBV27,TGTGCCAGCAGTTTATCTGGACAGGTTTATAGCAATCAGCCCCAGCATTTT,CASSLSGQVYSNQPQHF
TRBJ1-6,-,19,-,TRBV6-6,TGTGCCAGCAGTCTTGATACCGGAAACGCGGGAAAGTATAATTCACCCCTCCACTTT,CASSLDTGNAGKYNSPLHF
TRBJ2-7,once,18,TRBD2,TRBV4-1,TGCGCCAGCAGCCCCCGGGGGGACAGCGGGAGGGGGTACTACGAGCAGTACTTC,CASSPRGDSGRGYYEQYF
TRBJ2-1,-,15,-,TRBV18,TGTGCCAGCTCACCGGTTGGGGCTATTGACAATGAGCAGTTCTTC,CASSPVGAIDNEQFF
TRBJ1-1,few,11,-,TRBV20-1,TGCAGTGCTAGAGACTATTTACGCATGCACTTT,CSARDYLRMHF
TRBJ1-2,-,15,-,TRBV6-2/TRBV6-3,TGTGCCAGCAGTCCCGGTGGTAAAGCTAACTATGGCTACACCTTC,CASSPGGKANYGYTF
TRBJ2-1,once,18,-,TRBV12-5,TGTGCTAGTGGTTTGCATAGCCGGGGGATACACCCCTACAATGAGCAGTTCTTC,CASGLHSRGIHPYNEQFF
TRBJ2-2,-,15,TRBD2,TRBV20-1,TGCAGTGCTAGTGGCGGACGGGGGGGAATCGGGGAGCTGTTTTTT,CSASGGRGGIGELFF
TRBJ2-7,-,17,TRBD2,TRBV5-1,TGCGCCAGCAGCTTGGGGGCCCTGACTAGCGGGAGAGACGAGCAGTACTTC,CASSLGALTSGRDEQYF
TRBJ1-1,-,10,-,TRBV2,TGTGCCAGCATCAGAGGATCTGCTTTCTTT,CASIRGSAFF
TRBJ1-4,-,14,-,TRBV2,TGTGCCAGCAGTCAACCGGCCGGGGGGGAAAAACTGTTTTTT,CASSQPAGGEKLFF
TRBJ2-7,-,13,TRBD2,TRBV10-2,TGCGCCAGCCGGAGCGGGGGGGCCGTCGAGCAGTACTTC,CASRSGGAVEQYF
TRBJ2-2,-,16,-,TRBV27,TGTGCCAGCAGTAAGGAGAAGGACAACCCCGGTCGGGAGCTGTTTTTT,CASSKEKDNPGRELFF
TRBJ1-6,once,14,TRBD1,TRBV18,TGTGCCAGCTCACCCCAGGGGGGTAATTCACCCCTCCACTTT,CASSPQGGNSPLHF
TRBJ1-1,-,15,TRBD1,TRBV19,TGTGCCAGTAGTTCCTCGGGACAGATGAACACTGAAGCTTTCTTT,CASSSSGQMNTEAFF
TRBJ1-2,-,13,-,TRBV7-9,TGTGCCAGCAGCTTAGGATCCGCGTCCCATTGGACCTTC,CASSLGSASHWTF
TRBJ2-3,-,15,TRBD2,TRBV2,TGTGCCAGCAGCGGGGGGGGTCTGAACACAGATACGCAGTATTTT,CASSGGGLNTDTQYF
TRBJ1-5,-,15,-,TRBV21-1,TGTGCCAGCAGCAAAGCTAGACAGGGGGATCAGCCCCAGCATTTT,CASSKARQGDQPQHF
TRBJ2-3,few,17,TRBD2,TRBV10-2,TGCGCCAGCAGTGAACTAGCGGGGGATGCTAGCACAGATACGCAGTATTTT,CASSELAGDASTDTQYF
TRBJ2-7,-,16,-,TRBV21-1,TGTGCCAGCAGCAAAGCGCATACAGGGAGATTCCACGAGCAGTACTTC,CASSKAHTGRFHEQYF
TRBJ1-2,-,14,-,TRBV2,TGTGCCAGCAGTGTTCTAGGGTTATCGGGAGGCTACACCTTC,CASSVLGLSGGYTF
TRBJ2-1,-,12,-,TRBV12-3/TRBV12-4,TGTGCCAGCAGTTATTCTAGCTATGAGCAGTTCTTC,CASSYSSYEQFF
TRBJ1-2,-,12,-,TRBV12-5,TGTGCTAGTGGTTTGGACCAATCGACCCGGGTCTTC,CASGLDQSTRVF
TRBJ1-1,-,14,-,TRBV3-1/TRBV3-2,TGTGCCAGCAGCCTCAGGGTCGGGAACACTGAAGCTTTCTTT,CASSLRVGNTEAFF
TRBJ2-3,-,14,TRBD2,TRBV7-2,TGTGCCAGCAGTCCAGGGAGGGTCGCAGATACGCAGTATTTT,CASSPGRVADTQYF
TRBJ2-3,-,15,-,TRBV9,TGTGCCAGCAGCGTTTCGGGAGCTAGCACAGATACGCAGTATTTT,CASSVSGASTDTQYF